The present T cell receptor (beta chain) was sequenced within a study of shared clonotypes between healthy human individuals. Study-level information: Contributing individuals were a couple of females and three males aged 18 to 49.

Trimming left V 2 bases short and J 7 bases short, with 11 bases between. CDR3 size: 14 residues. Germline CDR1 and CDR2: MNHEY and SVGAGI. General study points: A small donor pool kept down the genetic and exposure-history diversity that was represented.

Naive CD8 cells lacked CD45RO and underwent positive selection for CCR7, leaving out terminally differentiated effector memory CD45RA+ cells. Measured with immunoSEQ multiplex PCR; TCRdb has only the in-frame clones, and not every one. The data show 1.5 million to 2.5 million clones, 85% to 95% seen once. Points on this clone: Its matching antigen is unknown.

Sequenced sample: naive CD8+ T cells sorted from blood. The sequence derives from a man younger than 35 in good health. This sequence joins TRBV6-5 and TRBJ1-4; D gene uncertain. The CDR3 is CASSYGLGPEKLFF. The DNA of the CDR3 is TGTGCCAGCAGTTACGGGCTTGGGCCTGAAAAACTGTTTTTT.